This TCR beta chain was retrieved from a study of beta chain features in type 1 diabetes. This clone was seen a few times. Its antigen is still unknown. V was pared by 4 bases and J by 1 base, with 4 bases of the junction left unmatched. The CDR3 extends over 15 amino acids. Germline CDR1 ENHRY, CDR2 SYGVKD. General study findings and limits: Moderately but significantly shorter TCRB CDR3s were found in Type 1 diabetes patients in all four CD4+ subsets.

Expressed TCRB transcripts got sequenced, as all isolated RNA was reverse transcribed. Assay used: immunoSEQ multiplex PCR; TCRdb lists only in-frame clones, some missing. The sample contains 600,000 to 700,000 clones, 13% of which appear only once. V and J are TRBV10-3 and TRBJ1-1, with TRBD1 matching 9 bases. Source material: naive CD4+ T cells from blood. The clonotype comes from a young man with type 1 diabetes. The CDR3 bases are TGTGCCATCAGTGCGGGGACAGGGAGGAACACTGAAGCTTTCTTT. It specifies CAISAGTGRNTEAFF.